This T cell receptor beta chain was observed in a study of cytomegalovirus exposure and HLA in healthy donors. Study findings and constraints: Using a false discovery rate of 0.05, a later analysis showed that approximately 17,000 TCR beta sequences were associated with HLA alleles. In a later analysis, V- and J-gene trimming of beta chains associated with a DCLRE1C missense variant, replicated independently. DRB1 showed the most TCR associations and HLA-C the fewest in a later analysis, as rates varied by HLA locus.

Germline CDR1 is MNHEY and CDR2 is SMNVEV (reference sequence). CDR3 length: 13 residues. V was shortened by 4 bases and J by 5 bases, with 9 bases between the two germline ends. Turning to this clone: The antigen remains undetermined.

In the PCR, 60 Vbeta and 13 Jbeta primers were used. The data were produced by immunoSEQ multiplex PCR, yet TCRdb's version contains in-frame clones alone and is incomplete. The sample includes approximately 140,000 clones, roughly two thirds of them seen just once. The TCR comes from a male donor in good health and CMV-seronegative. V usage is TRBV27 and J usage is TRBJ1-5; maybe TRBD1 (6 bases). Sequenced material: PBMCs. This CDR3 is CASSSNRDQPQHF. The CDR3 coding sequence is TGTGCCAGCAGTTCCAACAGGGATCAGCCCCAGCATTTT.